What follows are 30 T cell receptor beta chains derived from one specimen sequenced in a study of OX40 agonist ivuxolimab in advanced cancers. Here immunoSEQ multiplex PCR was the method, and the copy in TCRdb shows in-frame clones only, minus some. The sample has about 69,000 clones; about 83% are singletons. Sequencing was performed on CD4+ or CD8+ T cells sorted from blood, taken in a trial of the OX40 agonist ivuxolimab. Source of these receptors: an adult with an advanced solid tumor such as melanoma, head and neck, liver or kidney cancer.

V and J are TRBV15 and TRBJ2-5; 8 bases match TRBD2. This CDR3 comprises 18 residues. The germline V gene has CDR1 LNHNV and CDR2 YYDKDF (reference sequence). The V and J ends lost 0 bases and 5 bases, in that order; junction bases with no gene match: 14. The chain's CDR3 is CATSRDTRPGGQSETQYF. The CDR3 bases are TGTGCCACCAGCAGAGATACCCGCCCGGGGGGGCAATCGGAGACCCAGTACTTC.

V usage is TRBV5-1 and J usage is TRBJ1-2, with D hard to call. This CDR3 is built from 13 residues. CDR1 and CDR2 from the germline V gene are SGHRS and YFSETQ. The V end lost 5 bases, the J end lost 3 bases, and 11 bases lay between the germline ends. CDR3 sequence: CASRKEAHYGYTF. CDR3 bases: TGCGCCAGCAGGAAGGAAGCCCACTATGGCTACACCTTC.

V is TRBV6-6 and J is TRBJ1-1, with TRBD1 identical over 10 bases. After removal of 6 bases from V and 5 bases from J, the junction contained 9 bases not matched to a gene. There are 15 residues in the CDR3. Germline CDR1 and CDR2: MNHNY and SVGAGI (reference sequence). Here the CDR3 DNA reads TGTGCCAGCAGGGTGACAGGGGGCTCTAGAACTGAAGCTTTCTTT. Encoded protein: CASRVTGGSRTEAFF.

The V call is TRBV5-4, the J call TRBJ2-1; 7 bases map to TRBD2. The V gene end was trimmed by 2 bases and the J gene end by 10 bases; junction bases not matched to a gene: 0. The CDR3 runs 11 residues. CDR1 and CDR2 from the germline V gene are SGHNT and YYREEE (reference sequence). CDR3 in amino acids: CASSFGREQFF. CDR3 coding DNA: TGTGCCAGCAGCTTCGGGAGGGAGCAGTTCTTC.

The chain is built from TRBV28 and TRBJ2-5; 8 bases line up with TRBD2. Germline V gene sequence: CDR1 MDHEN, CDR2 SYDVKM. CDR3 length equals 16 residues. The V segment lost 1 base and the J segment 4 bases; nucleotides outside the gene matches: 8. CDR3 protein: CASSLSKGSGVETQYF. CDR3 bases: TGTGCCAGCAGTTTATCTAAGGGTAGCGGGGTAGAGACCCAGTACTTC.

The chain has TRBV27 and TRBJ2-7, with a possible D match to TRBD1 (6 bases). Germline V gene sequence: CDR1 MNHEY, CDR2 SMNVEV (reference sequence). V lost 5 bases and J 2 bases, leaving 13 bases between the germline ends. The CDR3 is made up of 14 amino acids. The CDR3 spells CASSPLQGPYEQYF. The CDR3 coding sequence is TGTGCCAGCAGTCCCCTACAGGGCCCCTACGAGCAGTACTTC.

This clone is a singleton in its sample. The genes are TRBV6-1 and TRBJ1-2; TRBD1 matches at 7 bases. The trim removed 6 bases at V and 4 bases at J, leaving 8 bases unmatched. From germline, CDR1 is MNHNS and CDR2 SASEGT. The CDR3 contains 14 residues. The chain's CDR3 is CASRVTGSLYGYTF. DNA of the CDR3: TGTGCCAGCAGGGTGACAGGGTCCCTCTATGGCTACACCTTC.

The chain is built from TRBV5-1 and TRBJ2-1; TRBD2 agrees at 12 bases. Germline V lookup: CDR1 SGHRS, CDR2 YFSETQ. Germline trimming cut 4 bases from V and 4 bases from J; bases unmatched to any gene: 3. This CDR3 has 15 amino acids. The CDR3 is CASSKGLAGYNEQFF. The CDR3 DNA is TGCGCCAGCAGCAAGGGACTAGCGGGTTACAATGAGCAGTTCTTC. The full variable domain, in which reference TRBV5-1 and TRBJ2-1 provide the parts outside the CDR3, is KAGVTQTPRYLIKTRGQQVTLSCSPISGHRSVSWYQQTPGQGLQFLFEYFSETQRNKGNFPGRFSGRQFSNSRSEMNVSTLELGDSALYLCASSKGLAGYNEQFFGPGTRLTVL.

The genes are TRBV19 and TRBJ2-5; 9 bases map to TRBD1. The DNA end lines up better with TRBJ2-7; the J call may be wrong. The CDR3 runs to 15 residues. The V gene's germline CDR1 is LNHDA and CDR2 SQIVND (reference sequence). Written as DNA, the CDR3 is TGTGCCAGTAGTAAGACAGGGGGAGCCTCCTACGAGCAGTACTTC. Protein sequence: CASSKTGGASYEQYF.

The chain links TRBV5-8 to TRBJ2-5, with no clear D. The J call could be wrong; TRBJ2-7 is a better fit for the DNA end. CDR1 and CDR2 (germline): SGHTS, YDEGEE. This CDR3 contains 13 residues. The CDR3 sequence: CASSLDLISEQYF. The CDR3 coding sequence is TGTGCCAGCAGCTTGGATCTTATCAGCGAGCAGTACTTC.

V usage is TRBV7-3 and J usage is TRBJ2-2; D is unresolved. From germline, CDR1 is SGHTA and CDR2 FQGTGA. The CDR3 spans 15 residues. Trimming took 1 base from V and 3 from J, leaving 9 bases between them. The CDR3 DNA sequence: TGTGCCAGCAGCTTAAGTCGCGACGACACCGGGGAGCTGTTTTTT. Protein: CASSLSRDDTGELFF.

In its sample, this clone was seen once. J is TRBJ2-5 and V is TRBV11-3; D gene unclear. V shed 5 bases and J shed 2 bases, with 6 bases lying between them. This CDR3 region has 12 residues. The germline V gene has CDR1 SGHNT and CDR2 YENEEA. The CDR3 coding sequence is TGTGCCAGCAGCCTCAGGCAAGAGACCCAGTACTTC. This sequence encodes CASSLRQETQYF.

J is TRBJ2-7 and V is TRBV7-9; 7 nucleotides align to TRBD1. V trimming: 5 bases; J trimming: 0 bases; junction bases outside the gene matches: 7. The germline CDR1 and CDR2 sequences are SEHNR and FQNEAQ (reference sequence). CDR3 length: 15 residues. The CDR3 reads CASSRTGTDSYEQYF. DNA for the CDR3: TGTGCCAGCAGCCGAACGGGGACAGACTCCTACGAGCAGTACTTC.

The chain employs TRBV11-2 and TRBJ2-1, with 15 bases aligning to TRBD2. After removal of 0 bases from V and 5 bases from J, the junction contained 5 bases not matched to a gene. The CDR3 has 18 amino acids. Germline CDR1 reads SGHAT; CDR2 reads FQNNGV. CDR3 residues: CASSLDWGTSGRHNEQFF. Written as DNA, the CDR3 is TGTGCCAGCAGCTTAGATTGGGGGACTAGCGGGAGGCACAATGAGCAGTTCTTC.

The chain uses TRBV5-1 and TRBJ2-2; no definite D call. CDR3 length: 12 amino acids. Germline V CDR1 and CDR2: SGHRS, YFSETQ. Trimming removed 7 bases at V and 7 bases at J, with 11 bases between. CDR3 sequence (DNA): TGCGCCAGCTCCGAGGCGGACGGGGAGCTGTTTTTT. Protein sequence: CASSEADGELFF.

The V gene is TRBV18, the J gene TRBJ2-7; 10 bases are shared with TRBD2. The CDR3 is made up of 15 amino acids. Trimming at V came to 3 bases and at J to 0 bases, leaving 2 bases not matched to a gene. CDR1 and CDR2 from the germline V gene are KGHSH and LQKENI. CDR3 sequence (DNA): TGTGCCAGCTCACCCCTAGCGGGAGCCTCCTACGAGCAGTACTTC. It specifies CASSPLAGASYEQYF. The full variable domain, its missing parts supplied by reference TRBV18 and TRBJ2-7, is NAGVMQNPRHLVRRRGQEARLRCSPMKGHSHVYWYRQLPEEGLKFMVYLQKENIIDESGMPKERFSAEFPKEGPSILRIQQVVRGDSAAYFCASSPLAGASYEQYFGPGTRLTVT.

The chain carries TRBV19 and TRBJ1-5; no clear D. The CDR3 length is 13 residues. Germline CDR1 is LNHDA and CDR2 is SQIVND (reference sequence). Trimming left V 5 bases short and J 5 bases short, with 10 bases between. The CDR3 is CASSLGIYQPQHF. CDR3 nucleotides: TGTGCCAGTAGTCTCGGGATCTATCAGCCCCAGCATTTT.

The chain carries TRBV7-2 and TRBJ1-2; possible D gene TRBD1, 5 bases. Per germline, CDR1 SGHTA and CDR2 FQGNSA. The CDR3 consists of 12 residues. Between the trimmed V and J ends, which lost 6 bases and 4 bases, there was a span of 9 bases. The CDR3 DNA follows: TGTGCCAGCAGGGGGGATCCCTATGGCTACACCTTC. Translation gives CASRGDPYGYTF.

This rearrangement joins TRBV28 to TRBJ2-3; 7 bases are shared with TRBD2. J was trimmed by 2 bases and V by 5 bases; bases with no gene match: 7. Per the germline V gene, CDR1 is MDHEN and CDR2 is SYDVKM. The CDR3 is 15 residues long. The CDR3 loop reads CASSPGTTLTDTQYF. The DNA for the CDR3 is TGTGCCAGCAGTCCCGGGACTACACTCACAGATACGCAGTATTTT.

The table lists this clone with a few counts. V gene TRBV7-6 combines with J gene TRBJ2-3; perhaps TRBD1 as D (5 bases). The V end was cut by 2 bases, the J end by 8 bases, with 8 bases between. Looked up from germline, CDR1 is SGHVS and CDR2 is FNYEAQ. This CDR3 region has 12 residues. The chain's CDR3 is CASSLYQGTQYF. The CDR3 bases are TGTGCCAGCAGCTTATATCAGGGTACGCAGTATTTT.

The chain recombines TRBV23-1 with TRBJ2-1; tentatively, D is TRBD2 (5 bases). TRBV23-1 is given ORF status, its function remaining uncertain. This CDR3 is 16 amino acids long. The V and J ends lost 5 bases and 6 bases respectively, with 20 bases between them. Written as DNA, the CDR3 is TGCGCCAGCAGTTGTCGAGGAGAGGGCCGGTCCAATGAGCAGTTCTTC. It is translated as CASSCRGEGRSNEQFF.

The chain uses TRBV19 and TRBJ2-7; 11 bases are shared with TRBD1. The CDR3 is made up of 15 amino acids. Germline V CDR1 and CDR2: LNHDA, SQIVND (reference sequence). The V gene end was trimmed by 3 bases and the J gene end by 4 bases; junction bases not matched to a gene: 5. The CDR3 loop reads CASSIVGTGGYEQYF. CDR3 DNA: TGTGCCAGTAGTATCGTTGGGACAGGGGGTTACGAGCAGTACTTC.

This clone has a single count. The rearrangement uses TRBV29-1 and TRBJ2-4; D unclear. This CDR3 comprises 11 residues. V was shortened by 4 bases and J by 4 bases, with 5 bases between the two germline ends. Germline CDR1 SQVTM, CDR2 ANQGSEA. The CDR3: CSVAQKNIQYF. CDR3 nucleotide sequence: TGCAGCGTTGCTCAGAAAAACATTCAGTACTTC. The entire variable domain, with the rest obtained from reference TRBV29-1 and TRBJ2-4, is as follows: SAVISQKPSRDICQRGTSLTIQCQVDSQVTMMFWYRQQPGQSLTLIATANQGSEATYESGFVIDKFPISRPNLTFSTLTVSNMSPEDSSIYLCSVAQKNIQYFGAGTRLSVL.

CDR3 loop: CASSERNYGYTF. The DNA of the CDR3 is TGTGCCAGCAGCGAGAGAAACTATGGCTACACCTTC. This chain joins TRBV6-5 and TRBJ1-2; no reliable D call. The CDR3 totals 12 residues. Germline V CDR1 and CDR2: MNHEY, SVGAGI. With 6 bases removed from V and 2 bases from J, the gap between germline ends came to 7 bases.

The chain recombines TRBV5-1 with TRBJ2-5; 10 bases match TRBD2. Germline V lookup: CDR1 SGHRS, CDR2 YFSETQ. The V segment lost 1 base and the J segment 2 bases; nucleotides outside the gene matches: 2. The length of the CDR3 is 15 residues. The CDR3 reads CASSLMTSGQETQYF. The CDR3 DNA reads as TGCGCCAGCAGCTTGATGACTAGCGGGCAAGAGACCCAGTACTTC.

V is TRBV29-1 and J is TRBJ1-1; D not certain. The germline V and J ends were trimmed by 7 bases and 0 bases, with 18 bases remaining between them. Germline values: CDR1 SQVTM, CDR2 ANQGSEA. There are 15 residues in the CDR3. The CDR3 loop is CSAGPGWGMNTEAFF. Written as DNA, the CDR3 is TGCAGCGCCGGGCCGGGATGGGGAATGAACACTGAAGCTTTCTTT.

This clone is a singleton in its sample. The genes are TRBV7-9 and TRBJ1-4; 7 positions match TRBD1. Looked up from germline, CDR1 is SEHNR and CDR2 is FQNEAQ (reference sequence). The CDR3 has 14 residues. After removal of 0 bases from V and 9 bases from J, the junction contained 4 bases not matched to a gene. CDR3 bases: TGTGCCAGCAGCTTAGCGGAACAGGGGAAAAAACTGTTTTTT. Its translation is CASSLAEQGKKLFF.

The J gene is TRBJ1-1, the V gene TRBV19, with D possibly matching TRBD1 (5 bases). The CDR3 totals 14 residues. Germline lookup yields CDR1 LNHDA and CDR2 SQIVND (reference sequence). The V end was cut by 1 base, the J end by 2 bases, with 8 bases between. The CDR3 DNA follows: TGTGCCAGTAGTATAGGACGGACAAACACTGAAGCTTTCTTT. As protein: CASSIGRTNTEAFF.

This sequence joins TRBV2 and TRBJ1-1; D is uncertain. The CDR3 totals 14 residues. CDR1 and CDR2 (germline): SNHLY, FYNNEI. Trimming pared 6 bases from V and 5 bases from J, leaving 16 bases between. The CDR3 loop is CASSGGRSGTEAFF. The CDR3 nucleotides are TGTGCCAGCAGCGGCGGACGAAGTGGGACTGAAGCTTTCTTT.

The chain employs TRBV13 and TRBJ2-1, with a tentative D call TRBD2 (7 bases). Deletions cut 1 base from V and 7 bases from J, with 14 bases between. This CDR3 has 15 residues. Germline values: CDR1 PRHDT, CDR2 FYEKMQ (reference sequence). The CDR3 loop is CASSLEGGARNEQFF. DNA of the CDR3: TGTGCCAGCAGCTTAGAGGGGGGGGCCCGGAATGAGCAGTTCTTC.